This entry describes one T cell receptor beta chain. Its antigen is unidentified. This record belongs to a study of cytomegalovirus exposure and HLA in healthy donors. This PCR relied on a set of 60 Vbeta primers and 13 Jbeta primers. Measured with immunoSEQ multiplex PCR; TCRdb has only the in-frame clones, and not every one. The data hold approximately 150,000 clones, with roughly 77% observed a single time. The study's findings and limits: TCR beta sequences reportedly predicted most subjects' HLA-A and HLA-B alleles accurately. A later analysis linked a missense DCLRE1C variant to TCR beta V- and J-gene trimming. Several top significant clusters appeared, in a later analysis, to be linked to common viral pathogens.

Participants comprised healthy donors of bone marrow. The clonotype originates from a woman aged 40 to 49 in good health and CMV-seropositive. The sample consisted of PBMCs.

The CDR3 here is CASSARRDEQFF. In DNA form, the CDR3 reads TGTGCCAGCAGTGCTCGTCGAGATGAGCAGTTCTTC. The chain has TRBV2 and TRBJ2-1; D is unresolved. Germline V gives CDR1 SNHLY, CDR2 FYNNEI. The length of the CDR3 is 12 residues. V was pared by 4 bases and J by 8 bases, with 9 bases between.